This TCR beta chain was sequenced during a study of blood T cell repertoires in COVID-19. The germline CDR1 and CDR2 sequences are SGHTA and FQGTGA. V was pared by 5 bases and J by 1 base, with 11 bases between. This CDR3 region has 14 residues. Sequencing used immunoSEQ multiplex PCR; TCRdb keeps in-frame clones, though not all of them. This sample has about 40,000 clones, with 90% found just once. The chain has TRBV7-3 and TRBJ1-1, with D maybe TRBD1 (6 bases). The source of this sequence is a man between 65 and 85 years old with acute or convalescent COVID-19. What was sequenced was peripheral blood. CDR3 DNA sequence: TGTGCCAGCAGCCCGGGACATTCGAACACTGAAGCTTTCTTT. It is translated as CASSPGHSNTEAFF.